This is a list of T cell receptor beta chains from one sample in a study of CXCR3-negative and CXCR3-positive naive CD8 T cells. Reprocessing the 5' RACE reads, TCRdb reports a single entry for every CDR3 protein and omits DNA. The sample holds under 150,000 distinct CDR3 sequences. The sample consisted of naive CXCR3+ CD8+ T cells from blood. All receptors come from a human donor in good health. Some clones in this sample may be carry-over from other donors' samples. Both conserved end residues are part of each CDR3.

CASSHADRGTDTQYF,TRBV7-9,TRBJ2-3
CASRPYPLAVPGFNEQFF,TRBV28,TRBJ2-1
CASTSYWTVGNQPQHF,TRBV28,TRBJ1-5
CASSGRTGANQPQHF,TRBV21-1,TRBJ1-5
CSVEGGAGDGNEQYF,TRBV29-1,TRBJ2-7
CASSYATPSRESNNEQFF,TRBV6-5,TRBJ2-1
CSVDWIINNEQFF,TRBV29-1,TRBJ2-1
CASSQDRGGGQPQHF,TRBV4-2,TRBJ1-5
CASSLQTGPPSYGYTF,TRBV4-1,TRBJ1-2
CASSLTVAYEQYF,TRBV7-9,TRBJ2-7
CASSQLAGSYEQYF,TRBV4-1,TRBJ2-7
CASSGPSGSYNEQFF,TRBV6-1,TRBJ2-1
CASSPLNFAGGPQETQYF,TRBV18,TRBJ2-5
CASSLQFSYEQYF,TRBV5-6,TRBJ2-7
CASSNEQGAGNEKLFF,TRBV6-5,TRBJ1-4